Presented here are 5 T cell receptor beta chains from one specimen sequenced in a study of blood T cells in healthy people across ages. Sample-barcoded 5' priming and a J-beta primer mix drove a second PCR of roughly 6 to 12 cycles. TCRdb redid the calling of the 5' RACE reads with MiXCR, one entry per CDR3 protein. The table includes more than 1.4 million distinct CDR3 sequences, approximately 40% detected once. Sequencing used blood. The receptors shown here come from a woman aged 18-29 years in good health.

In the case of this clonotype: The conserved phenylalanine or tryptophan is not found at the CDR3 terminus, so this likely reflects a read error. This chain connects TRBV6-1 to TRBJ1-2; no firm D call. Between the trimmed V and J ends, which lost 1 base and 8 bases, there was a span of 8 bases. The germline CDR1 and CDR2 sequences are MNHNS and SASEGT. This CDR3 is 12 amino acids long. The CDR3 DNA follows: TGTGCCAGCAGTGAAGTGAAGAGCGGCTACACCGTC. It yields the protein CASSEVKSGYTV.

The gene calls are TRBV15 and TRBJ1-1; a possible D gene is TRBD1 (5 bases). Germline CDR1 and CDR2: LNHNV and YYDKDF (reference sequence). The CDR3 runs 14 residues. Trimming took 0 bases from V and 5 from J, leaving 10 bases between them. CDR3: CATSRDMGGTEAFF. The CDR3 DNA sequence: TGTGCCACCAGCAGAGATATGGGGGGAACTGAAGCTTTCTTT.

This rearrangement joins TRBV7-8 to TRBJ1-2; perhaps TRBD1 as D (6 bases). Per germline, CDR1 SGHVS and CDR2 FQNEAQ. CDR3 length equals 14 residues. V was cut by 1 base and J by 6 bases, with 12 bases left in between. For the CDR3, the DNA is TGTGCCAGCAGCTTAGTAGAGGCAGGGGATGGCTACACCTTC. This encodes CASSLVEAGDGYTF.

The genes are TRBV2 and TRBJ1-4; unclear D gene. Looked up from germline, CDR1 is SNHLY and CDR2 is FYNNEI. This CDR3 region has 10 residues. Between the trimmed V and J ends, which lost 3 bases and 13 bases, there was a span of 6 bases. CDR3 sequence (DNA): TGTGCCAGCAGTGAGGGTAGACTGTTTTTT. Its translation: CASSEGRLFF.

This clonotype turned up a few times. The J gene is TRBJ2-1, the V gene TRBV9, with unresolved D. The CDR3 runs to 13 residues. Deletions cut 0 bases from V and 6 bases from J, with 7 bases between. CDR1 is SGDLS, CDR2 YYNGEE, per germline. CDR3 sequence reads: CASSVGYSNEQFF. In DNA, the CDR3 is TGTGCCAGCAGCGTAGGGTACAGCAATGAGCAGTTCTTC.